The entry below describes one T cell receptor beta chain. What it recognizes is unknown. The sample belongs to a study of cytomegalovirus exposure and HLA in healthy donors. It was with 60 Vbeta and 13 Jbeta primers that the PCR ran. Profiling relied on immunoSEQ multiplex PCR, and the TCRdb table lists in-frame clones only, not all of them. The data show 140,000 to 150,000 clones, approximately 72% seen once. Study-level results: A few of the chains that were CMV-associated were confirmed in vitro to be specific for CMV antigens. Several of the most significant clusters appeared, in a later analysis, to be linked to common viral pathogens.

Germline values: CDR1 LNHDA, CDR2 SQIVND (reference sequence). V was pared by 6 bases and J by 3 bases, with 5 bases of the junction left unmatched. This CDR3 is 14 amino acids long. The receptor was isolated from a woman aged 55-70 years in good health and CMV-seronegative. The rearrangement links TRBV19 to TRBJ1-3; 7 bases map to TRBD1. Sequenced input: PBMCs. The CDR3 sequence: CASRPDRDGNTIYF. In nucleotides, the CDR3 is TGTGCCAGTAGACCCGACAGGGATGGAAACACCATATATTTT.